These T cell receptor beta chains were read from a single sample in a study of CD8 T cells in Susac syndrome. One entry per CDR3 protein results from TCRdb running MiXCR on the immunoSEQ multiplex PCR reads. This table has approximately 190,000 distinct CDR3 sequences, under 97% appearing once. The material sequenced was CD4+ T cells from PBMCs. These receptors originate from a human donor with Susac syndrome. Each CDR3 is given with its conserved first and last residue. A D gene is named only where the DNA matches it firmly. Clone size is shown for a subset of rows, as once, few, many or a class of expanded clone.

size	D	J	V	DNA	CDR3
NA	TRBD1	TRBJ2-2	TRBV19	TGTGCCAGTAGGCGGACAGGGCCCGGGGAGCTGTTTTTT	CASRRTGPGELFF
NA	NA	TRBJ2-7	TRBV20-1	TGCAGTGCTTCTGGGTTATTAAGCTCCTACGAGCAGTACTTC	CSASGLLSSYEQYF
once	NA	TRBJ2-1	TRBV18	TGTGCCAGCTCACCAGGTCAAGGGACACCTCGAATTGAGCAGTTCTTC	CASSPGQGTPRIEQFF
NA	NA	TRBJ2-5	TRBV12-5	TGTGCTAGTGGTTTGGTACAAAAGACCCAGTACTTC	CASGLVQKTQYF
NA	NA	TRBJ1-2	TRBV28	TGTGCCAGCACGGGGAACTATGGCTACACCTTC	CASTGNYGYTF
NA	NA	TRBJ1-6	TRBV4-3	TGCGCCAGCAGCCAGTGGGCGAGTAATTCACCCCTCCACTTT	CASSQWASNSPLHF
NA	TRBD1	TRBJ1-6	TRBV27	TGTGCCAGCAGTTTAATCAGGGGGAGTATTTCACCCCTCCACTTT	CASSLIRGSISPLHF
NA	NA	TRBJ2-5	TRBV5-1	TGCGCCAGCAGCTTGGGAGACATCCCCAGGCAAGAGACCCAGTACTTC	CASSLGDIPRQETQYF
NA	NA	TRBJ2-2	TRBV6-5	TGTGCCAGCAGTTACTCTCGGCGCACCGGGGAGCTGTTTTTT	CASSYSRRTGELFF
NA	NA	TRBJ2-1	TRBV7-3	TGTGCCAGCAGCACCGTCCGCAACCGGGAGCAGTTCTTC	CASSTVRNREQFF
NA	NA	TRBJ1-1	TRBV6-1	TGTGCCAGCAGTAAGACGGGGTGGACTGAAGCTTTCTTT	CASSKTGWTEAFF
NA	NA	TRBJ2-6	TRBV27	TGTGCCAGCAGTTCGCCAGGGGCTGGGGCCAACGTCCTGACTTTC	CASSSPGAGANVLTF
NA	TRBD2	TRBJ2-1	TRBV9	TGTGCCAGCAGCGTAGACCCTCCGGGGGGGCTATACAATGAGCAGTTCTTC	CASSVDPPGGLYNEQFF
once	TRBD2	TRBJ2-7	TRBV18	TGTGCCAGCTCACCAGCGCCTAGCGGGGACCTCGGGGAGCAGTACTTC	CASSPAPSGDLGEQYF
NA	NA	TRBJ1-4	TRBV5-1	TGCGCCAGCAGCGGAGGGACTTCGAGCTTTGAAAAACTGTTTTTT	CASSGGTSSFEKLFF
NA	TRBD2	TRBJ2-3	TRBV7-9	TGTGCCAGCAGCTTTAGTCTAGCGGGGCAAGATACGCAGTATTTT	CASSFSLAGQDTQYF
NA	TRBD2	TRBJ2-2	TRBV7-9	TGTGCCGGATTGGGGACTAGCAGGTCCGGGGAGCTGTTTTTT	CAGLGTSRSGELFF
once	NA	TRBJ2-5	TRBV18	TGTGCCAGCTCACCACTCCCCGCGGGAGAGACCCAGTACTTC	CASSPLPAGETQYF
NA	NA	TRBJ1-2	TRBV14	TGTGCCAGCAGCCAAGACGTGGGTTACTATGGCTACACCTTC	CASSQDVGYYGYTF
NA	TRBD1	TRBJ2-7	TRBV6-5	TGTGCCAGCAGTTATAAGGGACAGGGGGCGCGCTACGAGCAGTACTTC	CASSYKGQGARYEQYF
NA	TRBD2	TRBJ2-3	TRBV3-1	TGTGCCAGCAGCCCTCGACTAGCCGGCAGCACAGATACGCAGTATTTT	CASSPRLAGSTDTQYF
NA	NA	TRBJ2-5	TRBV9	TGTGCCAGCAGCGTAGATTCGACGGGTTTTATGAAGACCCAGTACTTC	CASSVDSTGFMKTQYF
NA	NA	TRBJ1-6	TRBV20-1	TGCAGTGCTAGGGACAATCAGGGTTCACCCCTCCACTTT	CSARDNQGSPLHF
once	NA	TRBJ2-2	TRBV24-1	TGTGCCACCAGTGATTCATCCCAGGGCGGGAACACCGGGGAGCTGTTTTTT	CATSDSSQGGNTGELFF
NA	NA	TRBJ1-1	TRBV29-1	TGCAGCGGAGGGAACACTGAAGCTTTCTTT	CSGGNTEAFF
NA	NA	TRBJ1-2	TRBV5-6	TGTGCCAGCAGCTTGAGACGAAACTATGGCTACACCTTC	CASSLRRNYGYTF
NA	TRBD1	TRBJ1-2	TRBV19	TGTGCCATCTACGAGGGGGCTCGAGGCTACACCTTC	CAIYEGARGYTF
NA	NA	TRBJ1-4	TRBV4-2	TGTGCCAGCAGCCAAGTTACGGCCCCCATTGCGGAACTGTTTTTT	CASSQVTAPIAELFF
NA	NA	TRBJ2-5	TRBV3-1	TGTGCCAGCAGCCTACAGGTAGCACAAGAGACCCAGTACTTC	CASSLQVAQETQYF
NA	NA	TRBJ1-5	TRBV7-2	TGTGCCAGCAGCTTGGACGTCGGGGTTGAGCCCCAGCATTTT	CASSLDVGVEPQHF
NA	TRBD1	TRBJ2-2	TRBV4-3	TGCGCCAGCAATAGAGTTACAGGGGGCGCGAACACCGGGGAGCTGTTTTTT	CASNRVTGGANTGELFF
NA	TRBD2	TRBJ2-1	TRBV20-1	TGCAGTGCTAAACTGCTAGCGGGGACGAATGAGCAGTTCTTC	CSAKLLAGTNEQFF
NA	TRBD1	TRBJ2-1	TRBV28	TGTGCCAGCAGTCCACAGGACAGGGGGCTTAATGAGCAGTTCTTC	CASSPQDRGLNEQFF
NA	NA	TRBJ1-2	TRBV30	TGTGCCTGGAGTGCCGACAGGAATTATGGCTACACCTTC	CAWSADRNYGYTF
once	NA	TRBJ2-3	TRBV3-1	TGTGCCAGCAGGCGTAATGACAGGATGTCCACAGATACGCAGTATTTT	CASRRNDRMSTDTQYF